These T cell receptor beta chains were read from a single sample in a study of T cells in Graves' hyperthyroidism and ophthalmopathy. TCRdb reprocessed the multiplex PCR reads via MiXCR and lists one record per CDR3 protein. This sample has about 420,000 distinct CDR3 sequences, with around 13% found just once. The sequenced sample was blood. The receptors originated from a woman younger than 30 with Graves' hyperthyroidism. Both conserved end residues are part of each CDR3. The D gene is left open where the match is weak. The size entry is marked missing in some rows and otherwise reads once, few, many or a size class.

D gene: TRBD2
V gene: TRBV12-3/TRBV12-4
J gene: TRBJ2-7
clone size: many
CDR3 DNA: TGTGCCAGCAGTCCCGGGGGGGGGGGATCCTACGAGCAGTACTTC
CDR3 protein: CASSPGGGGSYEQYF

D gene: -
V gene: TRBV11-2
J gene: TRBJ2-1
clone size: -
CDR3 DNA: TGTGCCAGCAGCTTATTTGGCAGGGAGCTTGCCAATGAGCAGTTCTTC
CDR3 protein: CASSLFGRELANEQFF

D gene: TRBD2
V gene: TRBV20-1
J gene: TRBJ2-1
clone size: few
CDR3 DNA: TGCAGTGCTCCCAGGTCTAGCGGGAGTAATGAGCAGTTCTTC
CDR3 protein: CSAPRSSGSNEQFF

D gene: TRBD2
V gene: TRBV5-1
J gene: TRBJ2-1
clone size: -
CDR3 DNA: TGCGCCAGCAGTTTTTTAGCGGGAGATCCCCACAATGAGCAGTTCTTC
CDR3 protein: CASSFLAGDPHNEQFF

D gene: -
V gene: TRBV12-3/TRBV12-4
J gene: TRBJ1-5
clone size: many
CDR3 DNA: TGTGCCAGCAGAGGCGGGGTGGGGGATCAGCCCCAGCATTTT
CDR3 protein: CASRGGVGDQPQHF

D gene: TRBD1
V gene: TRBV6-1
J gene: TRBJ1-2
clone size: few
CDR3 DNA: TGTGCCAGCAGTTGGAAGGGGGCCGGATATGGCTACACCTTC
CDR3 protein: CASSWKGAGYGYTF

D gene: -
V gene: TRBV6-5
J gene: TRBJ1-1
clone size: many
CDR3 DNA: TGTGCCAGCAGTTACGACAGGACGGGGGATGAAGCTTTCTTT
CDR3 protein: CASSYDRTGDEAFF

D gene: TRBD1
V gene: TRBV9
J gene: TRBJ1-1
clone size: few
CDR3 DNA: TGTGCCAGCAGCCCCACAGGGGGCTTGTACACTGAAGCTTTCTTT
CDR3 protein: CASSPTGGLYTEAFF

D gene: TRBD2
V gene: TRBV29-1
J gene: TRBJ2-7
clone size: many
CDR3 DNA: TGCAGCGTTGAGGAACCGGGACTAGCGACCTACGAGCAGTACTTC
CDR3 protein: CSVEEPGLATYEQYF

D gene: TRBD2
V gene: TRBV5-4
J gene: TRBJ2-3
clone size: many
CDR3 DNA: TGTGCCAGCAGCTCAGAAGCGGGAAGGCCAGATACGCAGTATTTT
CDR3 protein: CASSSEAGRPDTQYF

D gene: -
V gene: TRBV30
J gene: TRBJ2-7
clone size: few
CDR3 DNA: TGTGCCTGGAGCGGGGGCAGGGGCTACGAGCAGTACTTC
CDR3 protein: CAWSGGRGYEQYF

D gene: -
V gene: TRBV20-1
J gene: TRBJ2-7
clone size: many
CDR3 DNA: TGCAGTGCTAGAGATCGGGCGCGGCAGGAGCAGTACTTC
CDR3 protein: CSARDRARQEQYF

D gene: TRBD1
V gene: TRBV28
J gene: TRBJ1-1
clone size: -
CDR3 DNA: TGTGCCAGCGCCACAGGGGGGTTATCGAACACTGAAGCTTTCTTT
CDR3 protein: CASATGGLSNTEAFF

D gene: -
V gene: TRBV18
J gene: TRBJ2-2
clone size: many
CDR3 DNA: TGTGCCAGCTCACCAGGAGTTTCCGGGCTCATCACCGGGGAGCTGTTTTTT
CDR3 protein: CASSPGVSGLITGELFF

D gene: TRBD2
V gene: TRBV3-1
J gene: TRBJ2-1
clone size: many
CDR3 DNA: TGTGCCAGCAGCCAAGTGGCGGGAGCATTCTACAATGAGCAGTTCTTC
CDR3 protein: CASSQVAGAFYNEQFF

D gene: TRBD2
V gene: TRBV10-3
J gene: TRBJ2-1
clone size: few
CDR3 DNA: TGTGCCATCGGTGACCCTCGCTCTAGCGGTGAGCAGTTCTTC
CDR3 protein: CAIGDPRSSGEQFF

D gene: -
V gene: TRBV3-1
J gene: TRBJ1-1
clone size: many
CDR3 DNA: TGTGCCAGCAGCCCGAGGTTGGACACTGAAGCTTTCTTT
CDR3 protein: CASSPRLDTEAFF

D gene: TRBD2
V gene: TRBV20-1
J gene: TRBJ2-1
clone size: many
CDR3 DNA: TGCAGTGCCCCACTAGCGGGAATACTCCATGAGCAGTTCTTC
CDR3 protein: CSAPLAGILHEQFF

D gene: TRBD2
V gene: TRBV12-3/TRBV12-4
J gene: TRBJ2-1
clone size: -
CDR3 DNA: TGTGCCAGCAGCCCAGCTGGCGGGAGGGCATCACATGAGCAGTTCTTC
CDR3 protein: CASSPAGGRASHEQFF

D gene: -
V gene: TRBV20-1
J gene: TRBJ1-1
clone size: many
CDR3 DNA: TGCAGTGCTAGAGATCGAGGGCCGTCGAGTGAAGCTTTCTTT
CDR3 protein: CSARDRGPSSEAFF

D gene: -
V gene: TRBV30
J gene: TRBJ1-3
clone size: many
CDR3 DNA: TGTGCCTGGAGTGTAGGCGGGGTCTCTGGAAACACCATATATTTT
CDR3 protein: CAWSVGGVSGNTIYF

D gene: TRBD2
V gene: TRBV9
J gene: TRBJ2-2
clone size: many
CDR3 DNA: TGTGCCAGCAGCGCCACGGGGGGGCTAACCAACACCGGGGAGCTGTTTTTT
CDR3 protein: CASSATGGLTNTGELFF

D gene: -
V gene: TRBV11-2
J gene: TRBJ1-1
clone size: -
CDR3 DNA: TGTGCCAGCAGCTTACAGTTCATGAACACTGAAGCTTTCTTT
CDR3 protein: CASSLQFMNTEAFF

D gene: -
V gene: TRBV4-1
J gene: TRBJ1-2
clone size: few
CDR3 DNA: TGCGCCAGCAGCCCCAGGGCGGGCTATGGCTACACCTTC
CDR3 protein: CASSPRAGYGYTF

D gene: TRBD1
V gene: TRBV12-3/TRBV12-4
J gene: TRBJ2-7
clone size: many
CDR3 DNA: TGTGCCAGCAGTGCCGGGACAGGGGGCCTGCTGTACGAGCAGTACTTC
CDR3 protein: CASSAGTGGLLYEQYF

D gene: -
V gene: TRBV15
J gene: TRBJ1-2
clone size: -
CDR3 DNA: TGTGCCACCAGCAGAGAGACAGATGGCTACACCTTC
CDR3 protein: CATSRETDGYTF

D gene: TRBD1
V gene: TRBV11-2
J gene: TRBJ1-1
clone size: many
CDR3 DNA: TGTGCCAGCAGCATAAAGGGGGCTAGGAACACTGAAGCTTTCTTT
CDR3 protein: CASSIKGARNTEAFF

D gene: -
V gene: TRBV11-2
J gene: TRBJ1-4
clone size: many
CDR3 DNA: TGTGCCAGCAGCTTAGGGTTTCAGGGGATCAATGAAAAACTGTTTTTT
CDR3 protein: CASSLGFQGINEKLFF

D gene: -
V gene: TRBV28
J gene: TRBJ1-6
clone size: -
CDR3 DNA: TGTGCCAGCAGGGAGGTAACTGGTAATTCACCCCTCCACTTT
CDR3 protein: CASREVTGNSPLHF

D gene: -
V gene: TRBV19
J gene: TRBJ2-1
clone size: -
CDR3 DNA: TGTGCCAGTAGTGCTCTGACAGTGCTAGGCAATGAGCAGTTCTTC
CDR3 protein: CASSALTVLGNEQFF

D gene: -
V gene: TRBV6-1
J gene: TRBJ2-1
clone size: -
CDR3 DNA: TGTGCCAGCAGTGAATATTACCAGAATGAGCAGTTCTTC
CDR3 protein: CASSEYYQNEQFF

D gene: TRBD1
V gene: TRBV20-1
J gene: TRBJ2-7
clone size: -
CDR3 DNA: TGCAGTGCTAGTCCTCCGGGACAGGTTCTTGACGAGCAGTACTTC
CDR3 protein: CSASPPGQVLDEQYF

D gene: -
V gene: TRBV20-1
J gene: TRBJ2-3
clone size: many
CDR3 DNA: TGCAGTGCTGTGAGAAACCGGGACACAGATACGCAGTATTTT
CDR3 protein: CSAVRNRDTDTQYF

D gene: TRBD2
V gene: TRBV19
J gene: TRBJ2-3
clone size: -
CDR3 DNA: TGTGCCAGTAGGTTAGCGGGAGGGGAAGATACGCAGTATTTT
CDR3 protein: CASRLAGGEDTQYF

D gene: -
V gene: TRBV2
J gene: TRBJ1-1
clone size: many
CDR3 DNA: TGTGCCAGCACCCACCGGCGGCTGGGTATGAACACTGAAGCTTTCTTT
CDR3 protein: CASTHRRLGMNTEAFF

D gene: TRBD1
V gene: TRBV24-1
J gene: TRBJ1-4
clone size: few
CDR3 DNA: TGTGCCACCAGTGATCCCGAGACAGGGGGAAAGGATTCAACTAATGAAAAACTGTTTTTT
CDR3 protein: CATSDPETGGKDSTNEKLFF

D gene: TRBD2
V gene: TRBV6-1
J gene: TRBJ2-3
clone size: few
CDR3 DNA: TGTGCCAGCACCGAGACTAGCGGAGTAAGCACAGATACGCAGTATTTT
CDR3 protein: CASTETSGVSTDTQYF

D gene: -
V gene: TRBV9
J gene: TRBJ2-7
clone size: few
CDR3 DNA: TGTGCCAGCAGCGTGCGGGGAGTAAGCGAGCAGTACTTC
CDR3 protein: CASSVRGVSEQYF

D gene: TRBD1
V gene: TRBV10-3
J gene: TRBJ1-2
clone size: -
CDR3 DNA: TGTGCCATCAGTGAGTACCCCGGGACAGGGATAGGAGATGGCTACACCTTC
CDR3 protein: CAISEYPGTGIGDGYTF

D gene: TRBD2
V gene: TRBV13
J gene: TRBJ2-7
clone size: many
CDR3 DNA: TGTGCCACCCAATTGGGAGGGAGTCGTGAGCAGTACTTC
CDR3 protein: CATQLGGSREQYF

D gene: -
V gene: TRBV4-2
J gene: TRBJ2-6
clone size: few
CDR3 DNA: TGTGCCAGCAGCCAAGAGGGTTCTGGGGCCAACGTCCTGACTTTC
CDR3 protein: CASSQEGSGANVLTF

D gene: -
V gene: TRBV20-1
J gene: TRBJ1-6
clone size: many
CDR3 DNA: TGCAGTGCTCATCAGGGTACCTATAATTCACCCCTCCACTTT
CDR3 protein: CSAHQGTYNSPLHF

D gene: TRBD1
V gene: TRBV7-2
J gene: TRBJ1-1
clone size: -
CDR3 DNA: TGTGCCAGCAGCCGGACAGGGGCAGTGAACACTGAAGCTTTCTTT
CDR3 protein: CASSRTGAVNTEAFF

D gene: -
V gene: TRBV2
J gene: TRBJ1-2
clone size: many
CDR3 DNA: TGTGCCAGCATGCGGGGATCTAACTATGGCTACACCTTC
CDR3 protein: CASMRGSNYGYTF

D gene: -
V gene: TRBV20-1
J gene: TRBJ2-1
clone size: -
CDR3 DNA: TGCAGTGCTAGACAGGGTACCTACAATGAGCAGTTCTTC
CDR3 protein: CSARQGTYNEQFF

D gene: TRBD2
V gene: TRBV25-1
J gene: TRBJ2-3
clone size: -
CDR3 DNA: TGTGCCAGCAGTGATCTAGCGGGAGGGGGGACAGATACGCAGTATTTT
CDR3 protein: CASSDLAGGGTDTQYF

D gene: TRBD1
V gene: TRBV5-1
J gene: TRBJ2-1
clone size: many
CDR3 DNA: TGCGCCAGCAGCCGGGACAGGGTTAAGGATGAGCAGTTCTTC
CDR3 protein: CASSRDRVKDEQFF

D gene: TRBD2
V gene: TRBV12-3/TRBV12-4
J gene: TRBJ2-1
clone size: many
CDR3 DNA: TGTGCCAGCAGTTTTAGCGGGAAGTACAATGAGCAGTTCTTC
CDR3 protein: CASSFSGKYNEQFF

D gene: TRBD1
V gene: TRBV29-1
J gene: TRBJ1-2
clone size: few
CDR3 DNA: TGCAGCGTTGCCGGGACAGGGGCAGTTGGCTACACCTTC
CDR3 protein: CSVAGTGAVGYTF

D gene: -
V gene: TRBV5-6
J gene: TRBJ2-3
clone size: few
CDR3 DNA: TGTGCCGGCAGCTTCGTGGGCAGGGACACAGATACGCAGTATTTT
CDR3 protein: CAGSFVGRDTDTQYF

D gene: -
V gene: TRBV18
J gene: TRBJ2-5
clone size: few
CDR3 DNA: TGTGCCAGCTCACCGATGACAGGCGTCCAAGAGACCCAGTACTTC
CDR3 protein: CASSPMTGVQETQYF

D gene: TRBD1
V gene: TRBV19
J gene: TRBJ2-3
clone size: few
CDR3 DNA: TGTGCCAGTAGTAGACAGGGGGGATCTAGCACAGATACGCAGTATTTT
CDR3 protein: CASSRQGGSSTDTQYF

D gene: -
V gene: TRBV6-6
J gene: TRBJ2-6
clone size: many
CDR3 DNA: TGTGCCAGCAGTTACTCGTTGGACAGCCTCTCTGGGGCCAACGTCCTGACTTTC
CDR3 protein: CASSYSLDSLSGANVLTF

D gene: TRBD2
V gene: TRBV5-1
J gene: TRBJ2-1
clone size: many
CDR3 DNA: TGCGCCAGCAGCTATATAGCGGGAGTATCCTACAATGAGCAGTTCTTC
CDR3 protein: CASSYIAGVSYNEQFF

D gene: TRBD2
V gene: TRBV3-1
J gene: TRBJ2-7
clone size: many
CDR3 DNA: TGTGCCAGCAGGCCCGGGACTAGCTCCGCCGAGCAGTACTTC
CDR3 protein: CASRPGTSSAEQYF

D gene: -
V gene: TRBV28
J gene: TRBJ1-4
clone size: many
CDR3 DNA: TGTGCCAGCCGGGAAACTAATGAAAAACTGTTTTTT
CDR3 protein: CASRETNEKLFF

D gene: -
V gene: TRBV20-1
J gene: TRBJ2-7
clone size: many
CDR3 DNA: TGCAGTGCTAGAGCTCCTCAGGTTAACTCCTACGAGCAGTACTTC
CDR3 protein: CSARAPQVNSYEQYF

D gene: -
V gene: TRBV27
J gene: TRBJ2-3
clone size: many
CDR3 DNA: TGTGCCAGCAGTATCCGACTGGAGAGCACAGATACGCAGTATTTT
CDR3 protein: CASSIRLESTDTQYF

D gene: -
V gene: TRBV5-5
J gene: TRBJ1-2
clone size: few
CDR3 DNA: TGTGCCAGCAGCTCAGCACACGCTTCGGGGGCCTTC
CDR3 protein: CASSSAHASGAF